Here is one T cell receptor beta chain with its context. The age range of participants was about 18 to 95 years, with residence in under 25 US areas. Clinical history reported by participants formed the basis on which cohorts were assigned. This sample stems from a study of blood T cell repertoires in COVID-19. Study-level information: The analysed material was cDNA or gDNA that came from T cells, B-cell-depleted T cells, or PBMCs.

Methods used by the authors: Researchers report that nucleated cell counts were estimated from reference gene primer amplification. Assay: immunoSEQ multiplex PCR; the TCRdb copy retains only in-frame clones and omits some. That table is the source of V, J and clone size, and D and trimming were worked out from the DNA. Here the sample spans 290,000 or so clones, 90% being singletons. This TCR derives from a woman under 30 with acute COVID-19. The source material was PBMCs or T cells enriched from blood (not recorded which).

The CDR3, as DNA: TGTGCCAGCAGCTTAGCCGGGACTTTTAATGAAAAACTGTTTTTT. Translation gives CASSLAGTFNEKLFF. The genes are TRBV7-2 and TRBJ1-4; a possible D gene is TRBD1 (5 bases). This CDR3 spans 15 amino acids. Trimming took off 0 bases at V and 4 bases at J, with 9 bases between the two ends. Looked up from germline, CDR1 is SGHTA and CDR2 is FQGNSA.